This T cell receptor beta chain was observed in a study of OX40 agonist ivuxolimab in advanced cancers. The study's findings and limits: Expanded peripheral T cells had an undetermined antigen specificity. Among T cells, CD8+ cells averaged more expanded clones than CD4+ cells. Clonal expansion from baseline to week 6 occurred in both CD4+ and CD8+ T cells.

Assay used: immunoSEQ multiplex PCR; TCRdb lists only in-frame clones, some missing. The data contain more than 75,000 clones, over 75% of them singletons. Looked up from germline, CDR1 is MNHEY and CDR2 is SMNVEV (reference sequence). This CDR3 comprises 15 residues. The V end was cut by 3 bases, the J end by 1 base, with 9 bases between. On this clone: What it binds is unknown.

The chain has TRBV27 and TRBJ2-2; D is perhaps TRBD2 (6 bases). This TCR was sampled from an adult with an advanced solid tumor such as melanoma, head and neck, liver or kidney cancer. The sample in question was CD4+ or CD8+ T cells sorted from blood, obtained in a trial of the OX40 agonist ivuxolimab. The CDR3 here is CASSFSRENTGELFF. Here the CDR3 DNA reads TGTGCCAGCAGTTTTTCGCGGGAGAACACCGGGGAGCTGTTTTTT.